This T cell receptor beta chain was profiled in a study of blood T cell repertoires in COVID-19. Overall study context: There were acute and convalescent COVID-19 samples, and they came from the United States, Italy and Spain. T cells, B-cell-depleted T cells, or PBMCs provided the cDNA or gDNA that served as material.

The junction had 12 bases not matched to a gene; V was cut back by 7 bases and J by 7 bases. Germline V gene lookup returns CDR1 LNHDA and CDR2 SQIVND (reference sequence). The CDR3 length is 15 residues. Per the original methods: The assay estimated nucleated cells by amplifying reference gene primers. Profiling relied on immunoSEQ multiplex PCR, and the TCRdb table lists in-frame clones only, not all of them. V and J calls and clone size come straight from that table; D and trimming were deduced from the DNA. The sample comprises some 97,000 clones, roughly 90% of which are singletons, and 4.5% to 6% rests with the top ten.

V and J are TRBV19 and TRBJ2-1; 8 bases map to TRBD2. The material sequenced was peripheral blood. This clonotype originated in a man aged 65 to 85 with acute or convalescent COVID-19. CDR3 sequence (DNA): TGTGCCAGTACCGACGTGGCCAGCGGGGGTAATGAGCAGTTCTTC. It encodes CASTDVASGGNEQFF. Variable domain in full (rest from reference TRBV19 and TRBJ2-1): DGGITQSPKYLFRKEGQNVTLSCEQNLNHDAMYWYRQDPGQGLRLIYYSQIVNDFQKGDIAEGYSVSREKKESFPLTVTSAQKNPTAFYLCASTDVASGGNEQFFGPGTRLTVL.